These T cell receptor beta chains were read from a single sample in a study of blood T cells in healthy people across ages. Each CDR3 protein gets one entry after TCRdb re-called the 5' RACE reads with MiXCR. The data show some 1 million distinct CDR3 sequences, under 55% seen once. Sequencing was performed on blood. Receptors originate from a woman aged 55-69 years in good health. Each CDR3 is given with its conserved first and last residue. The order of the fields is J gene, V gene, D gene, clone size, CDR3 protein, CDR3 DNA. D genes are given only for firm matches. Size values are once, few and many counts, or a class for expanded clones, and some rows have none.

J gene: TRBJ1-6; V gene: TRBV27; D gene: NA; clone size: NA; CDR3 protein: CASSSSSYNSPLHF; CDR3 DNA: TGTGCCAGCAGTTCCAGCTCCTATAATTCACCCCTCCACTTT
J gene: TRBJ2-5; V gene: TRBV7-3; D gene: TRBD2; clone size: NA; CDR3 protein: CASSSAGGPRETQYF; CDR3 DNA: TGTGCCAGCAGCTCAGCGGGAGGGCCGAGGGAGACCCAGTACTTC
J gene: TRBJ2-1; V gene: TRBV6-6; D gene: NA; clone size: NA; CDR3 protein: CASSPSSHSYSNEQFF; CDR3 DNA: TGTGCCAGCAGTCCCTCAAGCCATTCCTACAGCAATGAGCAGTTCTTC
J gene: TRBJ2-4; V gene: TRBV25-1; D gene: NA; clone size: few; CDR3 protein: CASSELGQPNIQYF; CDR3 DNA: TGTGCCAGCAGTGAATTGGGGCAGCCAAACATTCAGTACTTC
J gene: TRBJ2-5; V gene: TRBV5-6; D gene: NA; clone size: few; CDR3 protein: CASSLRAGVQETQYF; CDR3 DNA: TGTGCCAGCAGCTTGAGGGCGGGCGTACAAGAGACCCAGTACTTC
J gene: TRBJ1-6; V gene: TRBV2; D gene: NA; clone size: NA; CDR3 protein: CASTVTVNSPLHF; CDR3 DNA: TGTGCCAGCACCGTGACGGTTAATTCACCCCTCCACTTT
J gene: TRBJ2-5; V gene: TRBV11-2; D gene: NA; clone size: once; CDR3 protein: CASGQGRETQYF; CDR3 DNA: TGTGCCAGCGGTCAGGGTAGGGAGACCCAGTACTTC
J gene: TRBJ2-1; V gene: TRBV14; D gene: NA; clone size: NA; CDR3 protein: CASSQARRAAYNEQFF; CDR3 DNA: TGTGCCAGCAGCCAAGCTCGCCGGGCCGCCTACAATGAGCAGTTCTTC
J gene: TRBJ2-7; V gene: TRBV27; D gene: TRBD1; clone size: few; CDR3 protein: CASSPARTGGSIIYEQYF; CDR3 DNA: TGTGCCAGCAGTCCGGCCCGGACAGGGGGGTCAATCATATACGAGCAGTACTTC
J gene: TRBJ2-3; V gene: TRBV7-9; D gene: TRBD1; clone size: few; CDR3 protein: CASSRQGREADTQYF; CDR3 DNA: TGTGCCAGCAGCCGACAGGGAAGGGAAGCAGATACGCAGTATTTT
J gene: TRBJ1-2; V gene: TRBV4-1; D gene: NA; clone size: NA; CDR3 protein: CASSQIGNYGRYTF; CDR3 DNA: TGCGCCAGCAGCCAAATCGGCAACTATGGTCGCTACACCTTC
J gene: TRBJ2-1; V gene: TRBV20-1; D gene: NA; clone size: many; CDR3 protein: CSAGYLVFHVGEQFF; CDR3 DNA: TGCAGTGCAGGGTACCTCGTATTCCATGTCGGTGAGCAGTTCTTC
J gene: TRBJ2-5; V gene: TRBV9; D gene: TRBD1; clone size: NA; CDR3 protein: CASSVTTGGETQYF; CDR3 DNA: TGTGCCAGCAGCGTTACGACAGGGGGGGAGACCCAGTACTTC
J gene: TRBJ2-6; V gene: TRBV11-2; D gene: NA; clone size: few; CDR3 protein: CASRRGAASGANVLTF; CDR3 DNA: TGTGCCAGCAGGAGAGGTGCCGCCTCTGGGGCCAACGTCCTGACTTTC
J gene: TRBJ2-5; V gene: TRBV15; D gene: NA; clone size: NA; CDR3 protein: CATSRGLKETQYF; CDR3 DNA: TGTGCCACCAGCAGAGGGCTCAAAGAGACCCAGTACTTC
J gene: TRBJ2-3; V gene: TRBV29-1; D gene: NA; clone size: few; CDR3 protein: CSGTAFSADTQYF; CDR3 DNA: TGCAGCGGGACCGCCTTTAGCGCCGATACGCAGTATTTT
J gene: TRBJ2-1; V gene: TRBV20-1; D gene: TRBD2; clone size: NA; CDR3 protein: CSAPGLAGGLDNEQFF; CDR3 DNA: TGCAGTGCTCCGGGACTAGCGGGGGGGCTAGACAATGAGCAGTTCTTC
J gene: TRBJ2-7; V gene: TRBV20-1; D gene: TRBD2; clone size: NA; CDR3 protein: CSAISGPSGSYEQYF; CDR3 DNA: TGCAGTGCGATTTCCGGACCTAGCGGGAGCTACGAGCAGTACTTC
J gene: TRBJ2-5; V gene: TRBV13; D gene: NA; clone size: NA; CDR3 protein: CASSPRRSETQYF; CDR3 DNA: TGTGCCAGCAGCCCACGACGGTCGGAGACCCAGTACTTC
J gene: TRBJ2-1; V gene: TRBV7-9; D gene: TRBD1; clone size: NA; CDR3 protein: CASDRDRPGYNEQFF; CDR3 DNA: TGTGCCAGTGACCGGGACAGACCGGGGTACAATGAGCAGTTCTTC
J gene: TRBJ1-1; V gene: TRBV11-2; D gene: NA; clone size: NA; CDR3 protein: CASSLGHREVNTEAFF; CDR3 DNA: TGTGCCAGCAGCTTAGGTCACAGGGAAGTGAACACTGAAGCTTTCTTT
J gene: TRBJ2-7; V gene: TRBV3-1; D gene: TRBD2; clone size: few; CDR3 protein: CASRLAGGDSYEQYF; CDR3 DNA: TGTGCCAGTAGGCTAGCGGGAGGGGACTCCTACGAGCAGTACTTC
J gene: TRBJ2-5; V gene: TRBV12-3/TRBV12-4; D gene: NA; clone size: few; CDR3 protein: CASRGAGETQYF; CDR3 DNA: TGTGCCAGCAGGGGGGCGGGGGAGACCCAGTACTTC
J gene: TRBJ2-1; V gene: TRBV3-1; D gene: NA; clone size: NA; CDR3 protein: CASSQSRNEQFF; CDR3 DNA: TGTGCCAGCAGCCAGAGCCGGAATGAGCAGTTCTTC
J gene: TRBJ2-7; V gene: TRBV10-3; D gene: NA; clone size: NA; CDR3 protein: CATESDGAYEQYF; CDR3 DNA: TGTGCCACGGAATCCGATGGCGCCTACGAGCAGTACTTC
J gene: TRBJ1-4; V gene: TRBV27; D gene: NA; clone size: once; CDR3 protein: CASSLSSRANEKLFF; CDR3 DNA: TGTGCCAGCAGTTTATCGAGCCGAGCTAATGAAAAACTGTTTTTT
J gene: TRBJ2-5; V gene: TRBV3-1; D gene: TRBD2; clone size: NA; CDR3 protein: CASSPGTKETQYF; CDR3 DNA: TGTGCCAGCAGTCCCGGGACTAAAGAGACCCAGTACTTC
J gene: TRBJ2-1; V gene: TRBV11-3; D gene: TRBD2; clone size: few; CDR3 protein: CASSLGEGIVHNEQFF; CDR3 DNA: TGTGCCAGCAGCTTAGGGGAGGGAATAGTACACAATGAGCAGTTCTTC
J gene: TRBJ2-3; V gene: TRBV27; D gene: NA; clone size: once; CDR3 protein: CASSLGGSGVTDTQYF; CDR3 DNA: TGTGCCAGCAGTTTAGGTGGTAGCGGAGTCACAGATACGCAGTATTTT
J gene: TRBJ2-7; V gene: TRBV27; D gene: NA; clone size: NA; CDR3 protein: CASSLIGGGSEQYF; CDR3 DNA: TGTGCCAGCAGCCTTATAGGGGGCGGGAGCGAGCAGTACTTC
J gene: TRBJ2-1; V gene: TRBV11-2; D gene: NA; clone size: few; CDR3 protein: CASSWDGGDNEQFF; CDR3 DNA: TGTGCCAGCAGCTGGGACGGTGGAGACAATGAGCAGTTCTTC
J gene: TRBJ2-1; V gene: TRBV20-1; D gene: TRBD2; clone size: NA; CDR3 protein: CSVDGLAQNEQFF; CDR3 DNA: TGCAGTGTCGACGGACTAGCTCAGAATGAGCAGTTCTTC
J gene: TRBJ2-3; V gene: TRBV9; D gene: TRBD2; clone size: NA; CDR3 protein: CAGSHSGRLTDTQYF; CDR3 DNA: TGTGCCGGCAGCCATAGCGGGAGACTCACAGATACGCAGTATTTT
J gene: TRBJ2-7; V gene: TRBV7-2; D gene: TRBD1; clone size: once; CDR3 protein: CASSLGGTGFYEQYF; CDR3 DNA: TGTGCCAGCAGCTTGGGCGGGACAGGGTTCTACGAGCAGTACTTC
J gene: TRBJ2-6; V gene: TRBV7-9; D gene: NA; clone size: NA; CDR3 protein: CASSLSIGLGANVLTF; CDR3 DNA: TGTGCCAGCAGCTTATCGATCGGGCTAGGGGCCAACGTCCTGACTTTC
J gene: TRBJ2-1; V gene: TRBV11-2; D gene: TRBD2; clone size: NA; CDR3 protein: CASSLVAMGLGLAVGEQFF; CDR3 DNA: TGTGCCAGCAGCTTAGTAGCAATGGGGCTTGGACTAGCGGTGGGTGAGCAGTTCTTC
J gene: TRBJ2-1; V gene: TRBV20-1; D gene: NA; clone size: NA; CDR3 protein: CSASFGGIRNEQFF; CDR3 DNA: TGCAGTGCTAGTTTTGGGGGTATCAGGAATGAGCAGTTCTTC